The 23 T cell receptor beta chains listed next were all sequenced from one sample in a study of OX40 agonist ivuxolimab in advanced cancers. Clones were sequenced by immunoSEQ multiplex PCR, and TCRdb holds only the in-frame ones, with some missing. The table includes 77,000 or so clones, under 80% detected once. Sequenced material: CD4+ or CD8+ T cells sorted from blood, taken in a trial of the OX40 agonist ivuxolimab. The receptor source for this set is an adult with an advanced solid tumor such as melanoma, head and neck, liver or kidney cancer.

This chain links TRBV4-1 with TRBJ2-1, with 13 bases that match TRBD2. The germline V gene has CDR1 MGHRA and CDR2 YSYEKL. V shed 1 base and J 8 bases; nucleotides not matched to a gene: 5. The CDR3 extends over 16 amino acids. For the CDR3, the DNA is TGCGCCAGCAGCCAAGTAGGACTAGCGGGAGACGATGAGCAGTTCTTC. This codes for CASSQVGLAGDDEQFF.

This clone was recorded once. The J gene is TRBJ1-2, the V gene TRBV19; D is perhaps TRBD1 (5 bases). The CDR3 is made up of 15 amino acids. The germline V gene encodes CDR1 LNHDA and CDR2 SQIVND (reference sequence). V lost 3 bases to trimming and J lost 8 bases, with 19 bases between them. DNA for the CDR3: TGTGCCAGTAGTATGACAGCGACGGCGTTGGGCGGCTACACCTTC. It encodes CASSMTATALGGYTF.

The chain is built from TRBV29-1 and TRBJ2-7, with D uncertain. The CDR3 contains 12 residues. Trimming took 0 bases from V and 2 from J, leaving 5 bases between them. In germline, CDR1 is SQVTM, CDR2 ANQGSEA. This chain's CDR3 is CSVEEVPYEQYF. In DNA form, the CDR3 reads TGCAGCGTTGAAGAGGTCCCCTACGAGCAGTACTTC.

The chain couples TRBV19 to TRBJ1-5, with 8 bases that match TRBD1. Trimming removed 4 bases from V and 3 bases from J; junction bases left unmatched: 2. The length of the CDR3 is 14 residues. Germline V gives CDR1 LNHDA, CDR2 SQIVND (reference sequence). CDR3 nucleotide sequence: TGTGCCAGTAGTACGGGACAGGACAATCAGCCCCAGCATTTT. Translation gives CASSTGQDNQPQHF. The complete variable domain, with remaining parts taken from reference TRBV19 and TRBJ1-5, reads DGGITQSPKYLFRKEGQNVTLSCEQNLNHDAMYWYRQDPGQGLRLIYYSQIVNDFQKGDIAEGYSVSREKKESFPLTVTSAQKNPTAFYLCASSTGQDNQPQHFGDGTRLSIL.

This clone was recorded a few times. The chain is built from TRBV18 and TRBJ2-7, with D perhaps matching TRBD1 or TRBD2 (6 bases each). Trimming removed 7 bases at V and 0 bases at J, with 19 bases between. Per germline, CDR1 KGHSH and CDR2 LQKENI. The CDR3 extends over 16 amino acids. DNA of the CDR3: TGTGCCAGCTTAAAAGAGCCGGGGGCGAGCTCCTACGAGCAGTACTTC. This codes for CASLKEPGASSYEQYF.

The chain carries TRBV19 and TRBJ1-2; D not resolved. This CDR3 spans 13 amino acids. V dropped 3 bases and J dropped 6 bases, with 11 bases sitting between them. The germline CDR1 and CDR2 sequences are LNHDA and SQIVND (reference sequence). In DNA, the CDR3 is TGTGCCAGTAGTATTTCCAGGCTGGATGGCTACACCTTC. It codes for CASSISRLDGYTF.

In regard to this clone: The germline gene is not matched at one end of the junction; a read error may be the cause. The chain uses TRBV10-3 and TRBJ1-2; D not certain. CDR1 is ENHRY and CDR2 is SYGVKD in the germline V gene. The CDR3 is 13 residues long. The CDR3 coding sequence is TGTGCCAGCAGTGAAAGACACCCTCTTGGCTACACCTTC. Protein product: CASSERHPLGYTF.

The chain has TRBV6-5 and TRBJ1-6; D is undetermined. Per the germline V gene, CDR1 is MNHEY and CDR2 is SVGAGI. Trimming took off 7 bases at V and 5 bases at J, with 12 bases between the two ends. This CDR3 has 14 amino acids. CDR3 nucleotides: TGTGCCAGCATGGTCGGGCGTAATAATTCACCCCTCCACTTT. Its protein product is CASMVGRNNSPLHF.

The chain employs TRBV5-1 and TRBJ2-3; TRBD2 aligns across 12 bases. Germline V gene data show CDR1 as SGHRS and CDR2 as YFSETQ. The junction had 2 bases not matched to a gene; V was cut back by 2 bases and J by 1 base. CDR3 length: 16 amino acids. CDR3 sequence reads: CASSFRLAGGTDTQYF. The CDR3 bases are TGCGCCAGCAGCTTCCGACTAGCGGGGGGCACAGATACGCAGTATTTT.

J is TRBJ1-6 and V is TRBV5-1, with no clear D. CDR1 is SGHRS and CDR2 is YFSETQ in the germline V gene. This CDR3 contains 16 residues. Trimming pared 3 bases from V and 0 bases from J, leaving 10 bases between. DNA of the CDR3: TGCGCCAGCAGCTATGAAGATTTCTCCTATAATTCACCCCTCCACTTT. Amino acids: CASSYEDFSYNSPLHF.

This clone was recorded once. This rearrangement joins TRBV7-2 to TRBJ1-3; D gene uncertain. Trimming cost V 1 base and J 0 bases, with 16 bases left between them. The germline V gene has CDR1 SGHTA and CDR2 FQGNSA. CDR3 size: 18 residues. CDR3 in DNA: TGTGCCAGCAGCTTAGGGTACGGCCATTCCACCTCTGGAAACACCATATATTTT. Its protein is CASSLGYGHSTSGNTIYF.

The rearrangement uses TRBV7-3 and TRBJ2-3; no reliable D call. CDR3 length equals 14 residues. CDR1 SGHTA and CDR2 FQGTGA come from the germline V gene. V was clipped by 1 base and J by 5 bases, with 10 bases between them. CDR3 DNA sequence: TGTGCCAGCAGCTTAAACGGGTGGGAAGATACGCAGTATTTT. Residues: CASSLNGWEDTQYF.

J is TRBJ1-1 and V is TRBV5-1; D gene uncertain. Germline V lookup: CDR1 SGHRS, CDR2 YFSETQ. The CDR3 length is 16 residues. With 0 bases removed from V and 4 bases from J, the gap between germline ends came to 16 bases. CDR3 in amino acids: CASSLASTQVGTEAFF. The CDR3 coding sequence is TGCGCCAGCAGCTTGGCCTCGACCCAGGTGGGCACTGAAGCTTTCTTT.

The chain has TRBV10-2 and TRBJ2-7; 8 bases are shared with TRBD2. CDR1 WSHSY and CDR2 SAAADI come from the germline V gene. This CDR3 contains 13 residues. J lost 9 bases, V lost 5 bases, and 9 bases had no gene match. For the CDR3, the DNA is TGCGCCAGCAGTTACCGGACTAGCCCGGTGCAGTACTTC. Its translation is CASSYRTSPVQYF.

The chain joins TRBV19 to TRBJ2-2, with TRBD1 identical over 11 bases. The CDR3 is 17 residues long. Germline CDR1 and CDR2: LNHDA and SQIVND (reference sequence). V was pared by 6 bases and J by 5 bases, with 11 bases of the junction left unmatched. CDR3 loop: CASRDPGRDRGTGELFF. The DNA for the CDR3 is TGTGCCAGTAGAGACCCAGGACGGGACAGGGGGACCGGGGAGCTGTTTTTT.

The CDR3 sequence is CASSLDGADTGELFF. The CDR3 DNA follows: TGTGCCAGCAGCTTAGACGGCGCTGACACCGGGGAGCTGTTTTTT. The chain couples TRBV7-9 to TRBJ2-2; D unresolved. The CDR3 has 15 residues. Trimming shortened V by 1 base and J by 3 bases, and 9 bases separated the two germline ends. Germline CDR1 reads SEHNR; CDR2 reads FQNEAQ (reference sequence).

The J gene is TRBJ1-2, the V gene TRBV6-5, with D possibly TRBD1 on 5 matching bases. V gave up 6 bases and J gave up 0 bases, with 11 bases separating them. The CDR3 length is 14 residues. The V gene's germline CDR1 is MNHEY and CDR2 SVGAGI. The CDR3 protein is CASSPTATNYGYTF. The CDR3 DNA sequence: TGTGCCAGCAGCCCGACAGCCACTAACTATGGCTACACCTTC.

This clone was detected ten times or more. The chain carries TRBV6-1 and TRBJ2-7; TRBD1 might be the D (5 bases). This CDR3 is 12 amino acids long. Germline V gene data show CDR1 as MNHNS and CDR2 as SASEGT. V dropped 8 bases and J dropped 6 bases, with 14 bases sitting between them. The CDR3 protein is CASGFTGLEQYF. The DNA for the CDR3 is TGTGCCAGCGGTTTTACAGGTCTCGAGCAGTACTTC.

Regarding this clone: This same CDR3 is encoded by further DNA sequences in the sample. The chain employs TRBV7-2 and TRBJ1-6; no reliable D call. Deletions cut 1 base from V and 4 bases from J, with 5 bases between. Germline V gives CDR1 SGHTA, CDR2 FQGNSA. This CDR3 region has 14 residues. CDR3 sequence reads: CASSLDGYNSPLHF. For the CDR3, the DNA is TGTGCCAGCAGCTTAGATGGGTATAATTCACCCCTCCACTTT.

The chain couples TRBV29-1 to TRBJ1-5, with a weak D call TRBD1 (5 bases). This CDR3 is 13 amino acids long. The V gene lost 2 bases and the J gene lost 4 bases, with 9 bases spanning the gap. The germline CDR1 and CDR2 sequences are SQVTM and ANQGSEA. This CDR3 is CSVETQGNQPQHF. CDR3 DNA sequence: TGCAGCGTTGAAACCCAGGGTAATCAGCCCCAGCATTTT.

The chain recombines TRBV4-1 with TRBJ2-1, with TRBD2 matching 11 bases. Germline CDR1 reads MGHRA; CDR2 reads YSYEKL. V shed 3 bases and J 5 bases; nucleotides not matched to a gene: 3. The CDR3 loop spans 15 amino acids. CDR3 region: CASSQGLAAHNEQFF. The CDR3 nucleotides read TGCGCCAGCAGCCAGGGACTAGCGGCACACAATGAGCAGTTCTTC.

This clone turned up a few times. The CDR3 coding sequence is TGTGCCAGTAGTATACAGCTTGCGGGAGGGCAGACCTACGAGCAGTACTTC. Residues: CASSIQLAGGQTYEQYF. The rearrangement joins TRBV19 to TRBJ2-7, with TRBD2 identical over 9 bases. Germline V CDR1 and CDR2: LNHDA, SQIVND (reference sequence). The junction had 10 bases not matched to a gene; V was cut back by 2 bases and J by 2 bases. This CDR3 has 17 amino acids.

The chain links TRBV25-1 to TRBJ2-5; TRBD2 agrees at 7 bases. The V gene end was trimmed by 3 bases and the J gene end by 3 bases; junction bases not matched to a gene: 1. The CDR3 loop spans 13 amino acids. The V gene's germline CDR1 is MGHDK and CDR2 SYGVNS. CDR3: CASSEGGEETQYF. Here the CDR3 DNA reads TGTGCCAGCAGTGAGGGGGGGGAAGAGACCCAGTACTTC.